A single TCR beta chain is shown here with its context. No antigen is known for it. No much larger clone exists at a distance of one base, and base qualities are not known. These data originate in a study of vaccination and CD4 T cells after COVID-19 (dated by TCRdb to between 2021 and 2024). As for the study more broadly: SARS-CoV-2 positivity had been established in the convalescent patients by nasal swab PCR, and mild disease was recorded in eight to ten of these patients and severe disease in one. Control cultures received a CEFX viral epitope pool as the positive control, an HIV-1 Nef peptide pool as the negative control, or no peptide. Two doses of either the Pfizer-BioNTech BNT162b2 vaccine (n=8) or the Moderna mRNA-1273 vaccine (n=2) were administered to participants. In about 11 COVID-19 convalescent patients and 4 infection-naive healthy vaccine recipients, the spike-specific CD4+ TCR repertoire before mRNA vaccination was compared with the repertoire after mRNA vaccination. Post-vaccine blood samples were taken a median of approximately 70 days after the second vaccine dose, with a range of roughly 14 to 250 days. The convalescent cohort comprised six males and four females, including two Hispanic individuals, seven Caucasians, two Asians and one multiracial person. Overlapping spike peptide pools from SARS-CoV-2 and from the common cold coronaviruses HCoV-NL63, HCoV-OC43 and HCoV-229E were used as culture stimuli. Post-COVID blood samples from convalescent patients were collected a median of around 100 days after diagnosis, with a range of 35 to 161 days.

Paper-wide results and their limitations: In convalescent patients, a median around 85% of post-vaccine SARS-CoV-2-reactive clones were detected only after vaccination, and vaccine-specific priming was suggested by this finding. Nearly all vaccine-specific clones in convalescent patients (304 of 307) were mono-reactive for SARS-CoV-2 spike rather than cross-reactive with common cold coronaviruses. The number of convalescent patients in the study was relatively small, and the study did not examine early timepoints following natural infection. An increase in the median number of SARS-CoV-2-reactive clonotypes from more than 20 after infection to roughly 38 after vaccination was observed, but the change was not found to be significant.

The germline ends are 13 bases apart after V is trimmed by 5 bases and J by 5 bases. CDR1 and CDR2 were assigned from the germline V gene as MNHNS and SASEGT. From the cysteine through the phenylalanine, the CDR3 covers 15 amino acids. The only DNA kept is the CDR3, 45 bases in frame from the first base. Interpreted using the paper, the treatment or condition label stands for: approximately nine-day PBMC culture with coronavirus spike peptide pools or control peptides (ViraFEST assay). The study used the ViraFEST assay, which expanded antigen-specific T cells with peptide pools and then identified expanded clonotypes by TCR sequencing. The convalescent patients' positive SARS-CoV-2 PCR tests fell between March and December 2020, which was before the Alpha, Beta and Delta variants emerged in the United States. Approximately 1.8 million PBMCs per well were cultured in IMDM with roughly 5.2% human AB serum and roughly 9.3 IU/ml IL-2, plus 10 ug/ml peptide pools. Half of the culture medium was replaced with fresh IL-2-containing medium on days 3 and 7. After approximately eleven days of culture, CD4+ T cells were isolated by negative selection with the EasySep CD4+ T cell isolation kit. Ficoll-Paque Plus gradient centrifugation was used to isolate PBMCs from whole blood, and the isolated PBMCs were then either used fresh or cryopreserved at -140C. In general, triplicate wells were set up for every culture condition.

The library was built by means of PCR. DNA from cultured CD4+ T cells was subjected to TCR sequencing with the Oncomine TCR Beta short-read assay at the Johns Hopkins FTIC core. Genomic DNA was extracted from the cultured CD4+ T cells with the QIAamp micro DNA kit. The Oncomine TCR Beta libraries from cultured CD4+ T cells were pooled using unique dual indexes and then sequenced on an Illumina iSeq 100. Under the source paper's analysis protocol: Non-productive sequences were filtered out, and CDR3s that did not start with C, did not end with F or W, or were shorter than 7 amino acids were discarded. Antigen-specific clonotypes were identified with the MANAFEST web application by comparing peptide-stimulated wells with reference and other culture wells. For a clone to be called positive, the clone needed an FDR below 0.05, an odds ratio above 5, and a productive frequency above 0.1% in at least two of three replicate wells. Clonotypes that were significantly expanded in both SARS-CoV-2 spike wells and at least one common cold coronavirus spike condition were defined as cross-reactive. CDR3 homology was assessed with Levenshtein distances (stringdist) and unrooted phylogenetic trees (ape) in R version 3.6.1. TCRdb reworked the public reads: Q25 trimming with fastp, MiXCR clone assembly, productive beta chains retained. Rows matching on CDR3 protein sequence are summarized as one entry with the most common DNA and genes. The V and J calls here are based on TCRdb, not the publication. The sample profile shows over 8,500 distinct CDR3 sequences; approximately 25% of them were found once. Of the sample, 10% to 15% falls within the top ten clones.

This TCR was recovered from a human donor who had recovered from COVID-19. The source material was CD4+ T cells from blood, cultured in vitro, sampled after SARS-CoV-2 vaccination. The receptor chain draws on TRBV6-1 and TRBJ1-6; the D gene is perhaps TRBD1, from 6 matching bases. The CDR3 region reads CASSTGGSNNSPLHF. The sequenced DNA is TGTGCCAGCAGTACGGGGGGCAGCAATAATTCACCCCTCCACTTT.